The sequence of this TCR beta chain was determined in a study of blood T cell repertoires in COVID-19 (dated by TCRdb to 2019 to 2021). As for the study more broadly: Collaborator samples came from the United States, Italy and Spain and covered acute and convalescent phases of COVID-19. The material from the prospective study consisted of cDNA or gDNA derived from T cells, B-cell-depleted T cells, or PBMCs. Deeply sampled blood TCRbeta repertoires from subjects exposed to, actively infected with, or recovered from COVID-19 were included in the dataset. The repertoires were released in a freely available public database meant as a resource for research on the immune response to SARS-CoV-2. Samples were obtained from the ongoing ImmuneRACE study (first 160 participants) and from over a thousand subjects provided by 6 global collaborators. Sample metadata almost always included a de-identified subject ID, COVID-19 status, age in years and sex. HLA class I and class II types, where available, came from metadata supplied by the sample provider rather than from assay-based typing.

General conclusions and limits of the study: How much clinical and demographic metadata was included differed by source and by participant, and the metadata was provided uncurated.

Details on this clone: Its antigen is still unknown. The sample holds no much larger clone one base away, and base qualities are not on file.

The CDR3 runs 14 amino acids, cysteine and phenylalanine included. Only the CDR3 part of the read is kept: 42 bases, read in frame from the first base. Cut back by 7 bases and 0 bases, the V and J ends lie 9 bases apart. The germline V gene encodes CDR1 SGHAT and CDR2 FQNNGV. TCRbeta CDR3 regions were amplified from genomic DNA by means of the immunoSEQ Assay, a bias-controlled multiplex PCR. As for how the authors treated the data: The number of nucleated cells in each sample was estimated by amplification of reference gene primers within the assay. To quantify the absolute abundance of each unique TCRbeta CDR3 rearrangement, sequence reads were collapsed and filtered. For each sample, productive Simpson clonality was calculated by taking the square root of Simpson's diversity index across productive rearrangements. TCRdb carries this immuneACCESS record with in-frame sequences only. Its versions omit some clonotypes, under half of them owing to an unresolved V gene in the studies checked, with the rest unexplained. V, J and clone size reflect that table, while D and trimming were determined from the DNA. A total of 450,000 to 500,000 clones appear in this sample, about 85% of them only once. The ten largest clones take up under 9.5% of the sample.

Participants in the prospective study were enrolled through a virtual design, were aged about 18 to 90 years, and lived in about two dozen United States geographic areas. In the prospective study, cohorts were assigned on the basis of participant-reported clinical history obtained from a screening survey and a study questionnaire. Recovered participants in ImmuneRACE Cohort 3 were defined by two consecutive negative NP/OP PCR tests, clearance by a healthcare professional, or resolution of symptoms. Each participant in the prospective study had whole blood, serum and a nasopharyngeal or oropharyngeal swab collected by mobile phlebotomists. Participants in the prospective study had the option to provide additional blood draws and questionnaires over a roughly 2-month period. Prospective study blood samples were shipped either frozen or at room temperature before DNA extraction.

Sample: PBMCs or T cells enriched from blood (not recorded which). The clonotype comes from an older woman who had recovered from COVID-19. The chain uses TRBV11-2 and TRBJ2-2; the D segment cannot be called with confidence. The bases read TGTGCCAGCACCCCCCGAGCGAACACCGGGGAGCTGTTTTTT. This encodes CASTPRANTGELFF.